A single sample gave rise to the 27 T cell receptor beta chains below, sequenced in a study of graft-versus-host responses after intestinal transplantation. TCRdb's table, derived via immunoSEQ multiplex PCR, lists solely in-frame clones and lacks some. This table has some 25,000 clones, over 85% appearing once. The sample here was PBMCs, taken approximately 32 days after intestinal transplant. These TCRs come from a human patient who received an intestinal transplant, so some T cells may come from the graft donor.

The rearrangement joins TRBV28 to TRBJ1-4; D is perhaps TRBD1 (5 bases). The ends were cut back, 5 bases at V and 4 bases at J, with 20 bases in the middle. This CDR3 has 17 residues. In germline, CDR1 is MDHEN, CDR2 SYDVKM. The CDR3 coding sequence is TGTGCCAGCAGTGTACCCGGGACGGTACAGCATAATGAAAAACTGTTTTTT. Translating it yields CASSVPGTVQHNEKLFF.

The chain joins TRBV30 to TRBJ2-6; tentatively, D is TRBD1 (6 bases). Germline values: CDR1 GTSNPN, CDR2 SVGIG (reference sequence). V was shortened by 4 bases and J by 2 bases, with 12 bases between the two germline ends. The CDR3 has 15 amino acids. CDR3 sequence: CAWTTGLPGANVLTF. For the CDR3, the DNA is TGTGCCTGGACCACAGGGCTCCCTGGGGCCAACGTCCTGACTTTC.

J is TRBJ1-4 and V is TRBV14; unclear D gene. The CDR3 totals 17 residues. Germline loops: CDR1 SGHDN, CDR2 FVKESK. Deletions cut 5 bases from V and 2 bases from J, with 18 bases between. CDR3 loop: CASSAAGSPWTNEKLFF. In DNA, the CDR3 is TGTGCCAGCAGCGCTGCTGGAAGTCCCTGGACTAATGAAAAACTGTTTTTT.

The chain recombines TRBV27 with TRBJ2-1, with 9 nucleotides matching TRBD2. This CDR3 has 15 amino acids. Germline V CDR1 and CDR2: MNHEY, SMNVEV (reference sequence). After removal of 7 bases from V and 9 bases from J, the junction contained 13 bases not matched to a gene. The CDR3 DNA is TGTGCCAGCACATTAGATCCTAGCGGGAAGCTTGAGCAGTTCTTC. Its protein product is CASTLDPSGKLEQFF.

V usage is TRBV6-6 and J usage is TRBJ1-2; D might be TRBD1 (5 bases). The germline gives CDR1 MNHNY, CDR2 SVGAGI (reference sequence). The CDR3 is made up of 15 amino acids. V was cut by 2 bases and J by 3 bases, with 13 bases left in between. The CDR3 coding sequence is TGTGCCAGCAGTTACAACAGGCCTCTGGACTATGGCTACACCTTC. This codes for CASSYNRPLDYGYTF.

The V gene is TRBV28, the J gene TRBJ2-2; a weak D match, TRBD1 (6 bases). Trimming pared 4 bases from V and 4 bases from J, leaving 7 bases between. This CDR3 contains 13 residues. Germline CDR1 is MDHEN and CDR2 is SYDVKM. In DNA, the CDR3 is TGTGCCAGCAGTTACAGGGTCACCGGGGAGCTGTTTTTT. Protein sequence: CASSYRVTGELFF.

V and J are TRBV9 and TRBJ2-2, with D possibly called TRBD1 or TRBD2 (5 bases each). The V end was cut by 0 bases, the J end by 3 bases, with 9 bases between. Germline lookup yields CDR1 SGDLS and CDR2 YYNGEE. This CDR3 spans 15 amino acids. The CDR3 here is CASSVGQGDTGELFF. CDR3 in DNA: TGTGCCAGCAGCGTAGGGCAGGGAGACACCGGGGAGCTGTTTTTT.

This chain links TRBV2 with TRBJ1-1; perhaps TRBD1 as D (6 bases). Trimming shortened V by 6 bases and J by 4 bases, and 24 bases separated the two germline ends. The germline CDR1 and CDR2 sequences are SNHLY and FYNNEI. The CDR3 sequence is 17 residues long. The CDR3 region has the DNA TGTGCCAGCAGCGAGGTCACACAACAGGGAGGTGCCACTGAAGCTTTCTTT. Its protein product is CASSEVTQQGGATEAFF.

The table lists this clone with a few counts. The gene calls are TRBV19 and TRBJ2-7; possibly TRBD2 for D (5 bases). The length of the CDR3 is 13 residues. V lost 4 bases, J lost 4 bases, and 11 bases lay in between. The germline V gene encodes CDR1 LNHDA and CDR2 SQIVND (reference sequence). This chain's CDR3 is CASSNRGSYEQYF. As DNA, the CDR3 is TGTGCCAGTAGTAACCGGGGTTCGTACGAGCAGTACTTC. The variable domain in full, with the rest retrieved from reference TRBV19 and TRBJ2-7, is DGGITQSPKYLFRKEGQNVTLSCEQNLNHDAMYWYRQDPGQGLRLIYYSQIVNDFQKGDIAEGYSVSREKKESFPLTVTSAQKNPTAFYLCASSNRGSYEQYFGPGTRLTVT.

The genes are TRBV14 and TRBJ2-1; 9 nucleotides align to TRBD2. Germline trimming cut 4 bases from V and 7 bases from J; bases unmatched to any gene: 8. In germline, CDR1 is SGHDN, CDR2 FVKESK. The CDR3 contains 15 residues. In DNA, the CDR3 is TGTGCCAGCAGCCCCCCGGCGGGGGGGCTGAATGAGCAGTTCTTC. Amino acid sequence: CASSPPAGGLNEQFF.

This chain uses TRBV12-5 with TRBJ2-1; 8 bases match TRBD2. Germline CDR1 and CDR2: LGHNT and FRNRAP. The CDR3 covers 12 residues. Trimming at V came to 10 bases and at J to 4 bases, leaving 3 bases not matched to a gene. The CDR3 here is CATGGGYNEQFF. The CDR3, as DNA: TGTGCTACGGGCGGGGGGTACAATGAGCAGTTCTTC.

The chain's CDR3 is CASSPSIADQPQHF. CDR3 coding DNA: TGTGCCAGCAGTCCAAGTATCGCGGATCAGCCCCAGCATTTT. The chain recombines TRBV6-1 with TRBJ1-5, with no clear D. The germline gives CDR1 MNHNS, CDR2 SASEGT. The CDR3 has 14 residues. V dropped 5 bases and J dropped 5 bases, with 13 bases sitting between them.

This clone was picked up one time. The J gene is TRBJ2-5, the V gene TRBV7-2; D is possibly TRBD1 or TRBD2 (7 bases each). V was trimmed by 5 bases and J by 1 base, leaving 14 bases between them. The length of the CDR3 is 15 residues. Looked up from germline, CDR1 is SGHTA and CDR2 is FQGNSA. CDR3 residues: CASSLQGGTQETQYF. The DNA of the CDR3 is TGTGCCAGCAGCCTTCAGGGGGGGACCCAAGAGACCCAGTACTTC.

The chain links TRBV5-4 to TRBJ2-5; no clear D gene. The DNA end favors TRBJ2-7, so the J call may be wrong. The CDR3 contains 15 residues. CDR1 is SGHNT, CDR2 YYREEE, per germline (reference sequence). In DNA form, the CDR3 reads TGTGCCAGCAGCTTGGATCCCCTGATGGAATACGAGCAGTACTTC. Amino acid sequence: CASSLDPLMEYEQYF.

This clone has only a few counts. The V gene is TRBV6-6, the J gene TRBJ1-6; TRBD1 agrees at 7 bases. The CDR3 sequence is 14 residues long. The V gene end was trimmed by 0 bases and the J gene end by 7 bases; junction bases not matched to a gene: 0. Per germline, CDR1 MNHNY and CDR2 SVGAGI (reference sequence). CDR3 amino acids: CASSYSGQNSPLHF. In DNA form, the CDR3 reads TGTGCCAGCAGTTACTCGGGACAGAATTCACCCCTCCACTTT.

This chain joins TRBV7-8 and TRBJ2-3; no clear D gene. V was cut by 0 bases and J by 6 bases, with 10 bases left in between. The CDR3 runs to 14 residues. Germline V gene sequence: CDR1 SGHVS, CDR2 FQNEAQ. The CDR3 DNA sequence: TGTGCCAGCAGCTTAGCCCAACCGCAGGATACGCAGTATTTT. The encoded protein is CASSLAQPQDTQYF. The full variable domain, its missing parts supplied by reference TRBV7-8 and TRBJ2-3, is GAGVSQSPRYKVAKRGQDVALRCDPISGHVSLFWYQQALGQGPEFLTYFQNEAQLDKSGLPSDRFFAERPEGSVSTLKIQRTQQEDSAVYLCASSLAQPQDTQYFGPGTRLTVL.

J is TRBJ2-7 and V is TRBV5-1; D not resolved. There are 16 residues in the CDR3. V gave up 1 base and J gave up 5 bases, with 19 bases separating them. Per germline, CDR1 SGHRS and CDR2 YFSETQ. The CDR3 bases are TGCGCCAGCAGCTTGAATCTCTTAGGGCAGAGCCACGAGCAGTACTTC. Translation gives CASSLNLLGQSHEQYF.

The sample holds one count of this clone. This chain connects TRBV6-1 to TRBJ1-5, with D tentatively TRBD1 (5 bases). The CDR3 covers 15 residues. V dropped 6 bases and J dropped 2 bases, with 14 bases sitting between them. The germline V gene has CDR1 MNHNS and CDR2 SASEGT. CDR3 in amino acids: CASSPGMGGNQPQHF. CDR3 in DNA: TGTGCCAGCAGCCCAGGTATGGGGGGCAATCAGCCCCAGCATTTT.

The chain joins TRBV28 to TRBJ1-6, with 9 bases identical to TRBD1. The J segment lost 6 bases and the V segment lost 10 bases, leaving 7 bases of the junction unmatched. The CDR3 has 14 amino acids. Germline values: CDR1 MDHEN, CDR2 SYDVKM. CDR3 sequence (DNA): TGTGCCACTGCTACGGGACAGGGTAATTCACCCCTCCACTTT. As protein: CATATGQGNSPLHF. The full variable domain, with the rest looked up from reference TRBV28 and TRBJ1-6, is DVKVTQSSRYLVKRTGEKVFLECVQDMDHENMFWYRQDPGLGLRLIYFSYDVKMKEKGDIPEGYSVSREKKERFSLILESASTNQTSMYLCATATGQGNSPLHFGNGTRLTVT.

The chain is built from TRBV29-1 and TRBJ2-3; D call uncertain. Germline V gene lookup returns CDR1 SQVTM and CDR2 ANQGSEA. The CDR3 consists of 12 residues. The CDR3 coding sequence is TGCGGCCAGTTGTCGGGCGCAGATACGCAGTATTTT. Residues: CGQLSGADTQYF.

This clone occurred once. The genes are TRBV10-2 and TRBJ1-5; TRBD1 matches 8 bases. Germline-derived CDR1 and CDR2 are WSHSY and SAAADI. J was trimmed by 6 bases and V by 8 bases; bases with no gene match: 0. CDR3 length equals 11 residues. The CDR3 DNA follows: TGCGCCAGCGACAGGGGTCAGCCCCAGCATTTT. It translates to CASDRGQPQHF.

The rearrangement uses TRBV4-3 and TRBJ2-4, with TRBD1 matching 7 bases. The CDR3 sequence is 14 residues long. Germline V gene data show CDR1 as LGHNA and CDR2 as YSLEER. The junction had 5 bases not matched to a gene; V was cut back by 0 bases and J by 9 bases. The CDR3 DNA follows: TGCGCCAGCAGCCAAGATCCAGGGGGTCTCATTCAGTACTTC. Amino acid sequence: CASSQDPGGLIQYF.

This rearrangement joins TRBV28 to TRBJ1-2; no reliable D call. V was pared by 6 bases and J by 0 bases, with 11 bases between. This CDR3 has 14 amino acids. Germline V gene data show CDR1 as MDHEN and CDR2 as SYDVKM. The CDR3 loop reads CASRRPEANYGYTF. CDR3 nucleotide sequence: TGTGCCAGCAGGCGACCCGAAGCTAACTATGGCTACACCTTC.

The chain is built from TRBV6-1 and TRBJ1-5; D not certain. Looked up from germline, CDR1 is MNHNS and CDR2 is SASEGT. V lost 5 bases and J 9 bases, leaving 17 bases between the germline ends. CDR3 size: 14 residues. The CDR3 reads CASSPSIADRPQHF. CDR3 nucleotides: TGTGCCAGCAGTCCAAGTATCGCGGATCGGCCCCAGCATTTT.

The V and J genes are TRBV5-1 and TRBJ2-7, with 8 bases identical to TRBD2. The CDR3 totals 17 residues. Per germline, CDR1 SGHRS and CDR2 YFSETQ. V lost 6 bases and J lost 2; bases outside the gene matches: 16. The chain's CDR3 is CASTREGSSGTTYEQYF. In DNA form, the CDR3 reads TGCGCCAGCACCAGGGAAGGGAGTAGCGGGACTACCTACGAGCAGTACTTC.

The gene calls are TRBV7-9 and TRBJ2-5, with a weak D call TRBD2 (6 bases). Germline assignment: CDR1 SEHNR and CDR2 FQNEAQ (reference sequence). Trimming stripped 3 bases from V and 1 base from J, with 12 bases between. The CDR3 runs 15 residues. The CDR3 DNA reads TGTGCCAGCAGCTTTGAGGGACTTTTCCAAGAGACCCAGTACTTC. The encoded protein is CASSFEGLFQETQYF.

The chain combines TRBV7-9 with TRBJ2-3; 7 nucleotides align to TRBD1. V lost 8 bases, J lost 1 base, and 9 bases stayed unmatched. This CDR3 region has 15 residues. Per germline, CDR1 SEHNR and CDR2 FQNEAQ (reference sequence). The CDR3 spells CASRSTGTGTDTQYF. The CDR3 nucleotides read TGTGCCAGCCGATCTACCGGGACAGGCACAGATACGCAGTATTTT.